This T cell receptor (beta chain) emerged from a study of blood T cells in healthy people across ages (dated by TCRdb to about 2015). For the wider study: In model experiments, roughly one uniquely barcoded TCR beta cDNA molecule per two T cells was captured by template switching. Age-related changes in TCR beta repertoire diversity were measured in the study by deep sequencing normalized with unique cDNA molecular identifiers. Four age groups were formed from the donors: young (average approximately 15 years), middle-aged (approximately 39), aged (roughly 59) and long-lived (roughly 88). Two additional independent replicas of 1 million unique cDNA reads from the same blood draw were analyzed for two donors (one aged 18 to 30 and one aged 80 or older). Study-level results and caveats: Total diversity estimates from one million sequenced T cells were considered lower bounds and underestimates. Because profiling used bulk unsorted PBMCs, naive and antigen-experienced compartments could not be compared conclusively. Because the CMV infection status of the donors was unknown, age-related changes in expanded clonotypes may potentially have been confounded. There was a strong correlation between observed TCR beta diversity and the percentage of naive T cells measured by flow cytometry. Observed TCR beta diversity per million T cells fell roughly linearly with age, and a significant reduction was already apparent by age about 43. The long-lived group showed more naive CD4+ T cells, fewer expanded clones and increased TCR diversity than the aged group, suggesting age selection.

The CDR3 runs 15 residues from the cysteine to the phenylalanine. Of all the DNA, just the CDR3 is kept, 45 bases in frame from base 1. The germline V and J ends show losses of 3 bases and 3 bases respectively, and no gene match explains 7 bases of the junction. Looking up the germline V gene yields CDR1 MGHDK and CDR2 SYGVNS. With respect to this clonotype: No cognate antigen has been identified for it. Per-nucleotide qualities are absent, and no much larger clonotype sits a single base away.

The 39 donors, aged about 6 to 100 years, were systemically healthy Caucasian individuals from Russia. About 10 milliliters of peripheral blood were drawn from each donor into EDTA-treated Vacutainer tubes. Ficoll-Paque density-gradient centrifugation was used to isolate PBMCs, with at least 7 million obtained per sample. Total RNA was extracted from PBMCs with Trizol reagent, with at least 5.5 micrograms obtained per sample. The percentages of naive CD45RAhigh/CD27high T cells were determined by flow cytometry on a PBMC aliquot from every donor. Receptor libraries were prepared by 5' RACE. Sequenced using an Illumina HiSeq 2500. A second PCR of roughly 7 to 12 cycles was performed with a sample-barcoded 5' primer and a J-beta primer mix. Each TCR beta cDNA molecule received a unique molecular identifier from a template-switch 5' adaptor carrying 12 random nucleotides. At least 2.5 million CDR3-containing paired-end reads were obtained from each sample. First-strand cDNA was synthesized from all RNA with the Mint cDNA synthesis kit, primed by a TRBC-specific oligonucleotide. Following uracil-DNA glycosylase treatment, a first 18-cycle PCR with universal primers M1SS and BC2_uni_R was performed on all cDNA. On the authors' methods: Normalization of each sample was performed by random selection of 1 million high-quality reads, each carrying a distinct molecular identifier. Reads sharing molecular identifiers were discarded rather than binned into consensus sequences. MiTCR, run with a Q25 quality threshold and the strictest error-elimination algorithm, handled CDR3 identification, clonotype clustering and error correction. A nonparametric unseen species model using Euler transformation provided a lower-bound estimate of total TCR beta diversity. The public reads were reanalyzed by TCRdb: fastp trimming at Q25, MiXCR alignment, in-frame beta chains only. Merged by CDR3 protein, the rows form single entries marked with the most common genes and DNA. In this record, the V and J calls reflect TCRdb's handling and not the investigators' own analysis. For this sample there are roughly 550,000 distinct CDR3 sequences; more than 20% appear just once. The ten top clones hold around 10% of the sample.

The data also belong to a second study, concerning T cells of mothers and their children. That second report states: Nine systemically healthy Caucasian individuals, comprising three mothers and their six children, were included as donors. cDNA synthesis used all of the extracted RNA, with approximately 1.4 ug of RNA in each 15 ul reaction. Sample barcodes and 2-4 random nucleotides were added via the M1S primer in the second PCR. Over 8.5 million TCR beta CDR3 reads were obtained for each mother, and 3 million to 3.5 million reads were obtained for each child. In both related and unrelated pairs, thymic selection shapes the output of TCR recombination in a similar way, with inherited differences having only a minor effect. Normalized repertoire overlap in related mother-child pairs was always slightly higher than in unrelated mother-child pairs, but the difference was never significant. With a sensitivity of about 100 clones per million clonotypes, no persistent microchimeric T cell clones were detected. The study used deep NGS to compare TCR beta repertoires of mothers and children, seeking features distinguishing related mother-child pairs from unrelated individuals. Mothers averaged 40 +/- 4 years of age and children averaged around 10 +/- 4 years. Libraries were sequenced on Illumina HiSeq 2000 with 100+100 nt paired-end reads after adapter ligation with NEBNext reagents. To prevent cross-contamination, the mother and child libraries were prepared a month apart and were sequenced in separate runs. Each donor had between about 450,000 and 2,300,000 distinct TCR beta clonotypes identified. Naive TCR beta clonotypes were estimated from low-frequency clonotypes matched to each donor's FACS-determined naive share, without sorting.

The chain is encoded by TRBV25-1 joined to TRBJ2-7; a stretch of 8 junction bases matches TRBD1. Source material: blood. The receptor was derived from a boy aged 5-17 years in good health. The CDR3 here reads CASSDVGQGNYEQYF. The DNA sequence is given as TGTGCCAGCAGTGATGTAGGACAGGGCAACTACGAGCAGTACTTC.